The following is a TCR beta chain sequence with its context. This record comes from a study of blood T cell repertoires in COVID-19. J lost 7 bases, V lost 1 base, and 14 bases had no gene match. The CDR3 loop spans 19 amino acids. Germline loops: CDR1 SGHVS, CDR2 FNYEAQ. This table comes from immunoSEQ multiplex PCR, and its TCRdb copy is limited to in-frame clones, with some not included. The profile shows approximately 200,000 clones, about 83% of them singletons. The sample comprised peripheral blood. The source is a woman in her 50s with acute or convalescent COVID-19. The rearrangement joins TRBV7-6 to TRBJ2-7, with TRBD2 matching over 15 bases. The CDR3 region is CASSLVPGTSGGTPSEQYF. DNA for the CDR3: TGTGCCAGCAGCTTAGTCCCCGGGACTAGCGGGGGGACCCCGTCGGAGCAGTACTTC.